This T cell receptor beta chain derives from a study of identical twins. Study results and caveats: Insertions were fewer in abundant cord blood beta clonotypes, whereas memory repertoires showed none of this pattern. It was cross-sectional statistical analysis, not following the same donors, that the conclusions relied on.

This clonotype was counted ten times or more. What it binds is unknown. The junction shows a germline mismatch at one end, possibly a read error. TCRdb re-analysed the 5' RACE reads in MiXCR, keeping a single row per CDR3 protein. The sample contains roughly 250,000 distinct CDR3 sequences, around 15% of which appear only once. The CDR3 runs to 13 residues. In germline, CDR1 is SGHRS, CDR2 YFSETQ. What was sequenced was memory (CD45RO+) T cells sorted from blood. The TCR sequence derives from a woman between 18 and 30 years old in good health. This chain connects TRBV5-1 to TRBJ1-5; D ambiguous. The DNA of the CDR3 is TGTGCCAGCAGCTTAGGCGCCAATCAGCCCCAGCATTTT. This sequence encodes CASSLGANQPQHF.